The clone carrying this T cell receptor (beta chain) was picked up one time. What it binds is unknown. This sample was taken from a study of T cell responses to AZD1222 COVID-19 vaccine. Study conclusions and caveats: Two AZD1222 doses significantly raised spike-specific TCR breadth and depth over controls. Researchers report vaccine-associated CD4 TCRs spanning spike, with dominance at 160-218 and 743-854.

Only in-frame clones appear in the TCRdb table, and some are missing; sequencing was by immunoSEQ multiplex PCR. The sample includes about 130,000 clones, around 91% of them seen just once. From germline, CDR1 is SGHTA and CDR2 FQGNSA. V shed 2 bases and J shed 4 bases, with 8 bases lying between them. This CDR3 region has 13 residues. The chain recombines TRBV7-2 with TRBJ1-1, with D tentatively TRBD1 (5 bases). This clonotype was obtained from an adult in good health. The sequencing here drew on peripheral blood, taken on day 0 of MenACWY control vaccination. The CDR3 bases are TGTGCCAGCAGCTTATTTGGGGGCACTGAAGCTTTCTTT. It codes for CASSLFGGTEAFF.